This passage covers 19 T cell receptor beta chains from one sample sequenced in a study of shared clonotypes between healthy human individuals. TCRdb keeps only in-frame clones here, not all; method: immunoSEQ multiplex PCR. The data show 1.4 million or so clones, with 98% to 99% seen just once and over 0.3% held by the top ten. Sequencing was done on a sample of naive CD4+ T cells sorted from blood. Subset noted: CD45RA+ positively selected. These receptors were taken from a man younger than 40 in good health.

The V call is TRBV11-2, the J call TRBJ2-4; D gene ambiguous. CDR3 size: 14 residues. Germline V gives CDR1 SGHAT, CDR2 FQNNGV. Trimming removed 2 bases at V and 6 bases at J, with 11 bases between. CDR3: CASSLNPSINIQYF. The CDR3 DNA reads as TGTGCCAGCAGCTTAAATCCCTCAATAAACATTCAGTACTTC.

CDR3: CASSTLYGEQFF. In DNA, the CDR3 is TGTGCCAGCAGTACCCTATACGGCGAGCAGTTCTTC. The rearrangement links TRBV6-5 to TRBJ2-1; the D is unclear. The CDR3 is made up of 12 amino acids. Germline assignment: CDR1 MNHEY and CDR2 SVGAGI. V dropped 5 bases and J dropped 10 bases, with 12 bases sitting between them.

The CDR3 coding sequence is TGTGCCAGCAGTTACTCCACCCCCAACACCATATATTTT. This gives the protein CASSYSTPNTIYF. V usage is TRBV6-6 and J usage is TRBJ1-3; D unclear. The CDR3 contains 13 residues. Germline-derived CDR1 and CDR2 are MNHNY and SVGAGI (reference sequence). V was cut by 0 bases and J by 7 bases, with 7 bases left in between.

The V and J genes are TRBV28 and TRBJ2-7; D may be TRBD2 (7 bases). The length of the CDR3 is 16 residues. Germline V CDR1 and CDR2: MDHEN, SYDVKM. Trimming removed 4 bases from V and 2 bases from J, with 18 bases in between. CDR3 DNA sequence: TGTGCCAGCAGTTCCCGGTGGGGGGGGCGAGCCTACGAGCAGTACTTC. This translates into CASSSRWGGRAYEQYF.

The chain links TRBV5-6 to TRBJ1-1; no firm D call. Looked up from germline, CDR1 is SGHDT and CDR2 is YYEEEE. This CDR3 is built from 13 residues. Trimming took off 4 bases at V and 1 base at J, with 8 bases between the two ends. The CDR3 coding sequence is TGTGCCAGCAGCGTAAAGGGGAACACTGAAGCTTTCTTT. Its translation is CASSVKGNTEAFF.

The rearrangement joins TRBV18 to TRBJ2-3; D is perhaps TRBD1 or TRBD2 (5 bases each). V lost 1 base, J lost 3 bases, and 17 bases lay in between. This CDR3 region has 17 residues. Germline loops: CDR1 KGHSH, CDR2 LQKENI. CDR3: CASSPRLGGELTDTQYF. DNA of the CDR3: TGTGCCAGCTCACCACGCCTTGGGGGAGAGCTGACAGATACGCAGTATTTT.

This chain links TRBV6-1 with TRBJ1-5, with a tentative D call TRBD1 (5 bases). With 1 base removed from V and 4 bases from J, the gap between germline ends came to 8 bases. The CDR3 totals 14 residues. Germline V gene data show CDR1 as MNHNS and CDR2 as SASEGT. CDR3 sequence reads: CASSEGQMNQPQHF. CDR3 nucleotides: TGTGCCAGCAGTGAAGGACAGATGAATCAGCCCCAGCATTTT.

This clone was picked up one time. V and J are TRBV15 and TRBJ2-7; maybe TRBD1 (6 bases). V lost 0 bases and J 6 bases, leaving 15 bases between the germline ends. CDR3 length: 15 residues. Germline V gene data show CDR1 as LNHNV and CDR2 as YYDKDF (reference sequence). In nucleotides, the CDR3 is TGTGCCACCAGCAGAGATCTAGGGGGAGCAGCCGAGCAGTACTTC. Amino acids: CATSRDLGGAAEQYF.

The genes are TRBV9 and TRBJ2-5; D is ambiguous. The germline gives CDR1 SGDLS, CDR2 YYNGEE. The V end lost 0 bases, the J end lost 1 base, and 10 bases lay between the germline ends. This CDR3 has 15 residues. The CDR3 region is CASSVGVQLQETQYF. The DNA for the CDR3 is TGTGCCAGCAGCGTAGGGGTACAACTCCAAGAGACCCAGTACTTC.

The CDR3 DNA reads TGTGCCAGCAGTCTACTGAGCGAGAACTACGAGCAGTACTTC. This encodes CASSLLSENYEQYF. This sequence joins TRBV27 and TRBJ2-7; the D is unclear. The germline V gene encodes CDR1 MNHEY and CDR2 SMNVEV (reference sequence). The CDR3 loop spans 14 amino acids. V dropped 5 bases and J dropped 3 bases, with 14 bases sitting between them.

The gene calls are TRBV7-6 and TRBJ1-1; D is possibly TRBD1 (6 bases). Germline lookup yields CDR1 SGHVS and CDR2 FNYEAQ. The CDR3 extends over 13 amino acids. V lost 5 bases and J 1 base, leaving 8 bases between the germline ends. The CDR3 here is CASSRGQNTEAFF. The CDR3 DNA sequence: TGTGCCAGCAGCCGGGGACAGAACACTGAAGCTTTCTTT.

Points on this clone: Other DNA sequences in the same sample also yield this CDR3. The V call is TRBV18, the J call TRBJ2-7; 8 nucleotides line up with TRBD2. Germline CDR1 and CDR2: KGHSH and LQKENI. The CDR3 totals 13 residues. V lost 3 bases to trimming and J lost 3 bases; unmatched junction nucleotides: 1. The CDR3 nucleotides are TGTGCCAGCTCACCCGGGACTAGCTACGAGCAGTACTTC. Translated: CASSPGTSYEQYF.

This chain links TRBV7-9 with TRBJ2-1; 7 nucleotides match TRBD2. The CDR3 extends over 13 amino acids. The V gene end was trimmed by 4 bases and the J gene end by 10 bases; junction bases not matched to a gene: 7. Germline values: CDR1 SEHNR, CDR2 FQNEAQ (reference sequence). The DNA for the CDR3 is TGTGCCAGCAGCTCTGGGAGGGCTACCGAGCAGTTCTTC. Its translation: CASSSGRATEQFF.

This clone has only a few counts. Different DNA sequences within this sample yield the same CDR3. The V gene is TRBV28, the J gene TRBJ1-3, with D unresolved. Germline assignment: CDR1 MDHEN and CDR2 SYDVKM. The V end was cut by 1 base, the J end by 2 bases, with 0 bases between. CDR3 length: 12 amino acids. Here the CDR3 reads CASSLSGNTIYF. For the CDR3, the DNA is TGTGCCAGCAGTTTATCTGGAAACACCATATATTTT. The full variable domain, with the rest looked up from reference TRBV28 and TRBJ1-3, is DVKVTQSSRYLVKRTGEKVFLECVQDMDHENMFWYRQDPGLGLRLIYFSYDVKMKEKGDIPEGYSVSREKKERFSLILESASTNQTSMYLCASSLSGNTIYFGEGSWLTVV.

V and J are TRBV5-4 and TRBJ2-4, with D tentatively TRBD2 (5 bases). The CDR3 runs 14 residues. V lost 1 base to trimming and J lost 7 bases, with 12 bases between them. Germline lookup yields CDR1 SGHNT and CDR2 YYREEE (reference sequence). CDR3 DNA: TGTGCCAGCAGCTTGACTCTGGGGAGCAACATTCAGTACTTC. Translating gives CASSLTLGSNIQYF.

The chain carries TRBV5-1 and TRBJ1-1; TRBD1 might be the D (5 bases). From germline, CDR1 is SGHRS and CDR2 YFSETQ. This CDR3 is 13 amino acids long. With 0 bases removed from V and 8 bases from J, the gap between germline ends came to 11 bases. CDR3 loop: CASSLVVREEAFF. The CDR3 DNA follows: TGCGCCAGCAGCTTGGTCGTCAGGGAGGAAGCTTTCTTT.

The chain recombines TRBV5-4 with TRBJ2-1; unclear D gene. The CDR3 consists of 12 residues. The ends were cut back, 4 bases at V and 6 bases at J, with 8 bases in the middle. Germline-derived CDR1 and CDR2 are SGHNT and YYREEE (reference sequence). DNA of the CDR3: TGTGCCAGCAGCGAAATATTCAATGAGCAGTTCTTC. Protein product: CASSEIFNEQFF.

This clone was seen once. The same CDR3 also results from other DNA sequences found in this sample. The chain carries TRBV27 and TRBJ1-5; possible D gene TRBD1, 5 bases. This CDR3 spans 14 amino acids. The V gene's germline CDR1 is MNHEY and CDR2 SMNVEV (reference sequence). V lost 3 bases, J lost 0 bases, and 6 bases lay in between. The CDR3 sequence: CASSLQGSNQPQHF. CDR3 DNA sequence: TGTGCCAGCAGTTTGCAGGGTAGCAATCAGCCCCAGCATTTT.

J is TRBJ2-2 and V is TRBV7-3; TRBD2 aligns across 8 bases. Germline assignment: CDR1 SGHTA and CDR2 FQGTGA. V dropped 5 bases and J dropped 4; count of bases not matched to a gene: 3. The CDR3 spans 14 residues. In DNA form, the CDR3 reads TGTGCCAGCAGCCCCGGGACTAGCACCGGGGAGCTGTTTTTT. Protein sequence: CASSPGTSTGELFF.